Listed below are T cell receptor beta chains from one sample, sequenced in a study of blood T cell repertoires in COVID-19. Sequencing was performed with immunoSEQ multiplex PCR; in TCRdb, only in-frame clones are kept and a portion is missing. The repertoire holds 160,000 or so clones, with over 85% as singletons. Material for sequencing was peripheral blood. The receptors here all came from a man in his 60s with active or convalescent COVID-19. CDR3s include the opening cysteine and the closing phenylalanine or tryptophan. Fields, in order: J gene, D gene, clone size, V gene, CDR3 protein, CDR3 DNA. D genes are given only for firm matches. Size tells how often a clone was seen (once, few, many) or the class of an expanded clone, and some rows leave it out.

>TRBJ2-1|TRBD2|.|TRBV27
CASSSLAGGGPSYNEQFF
TGTGCCAGCAGCTCCCTAGCGGGAGGGGGCCCTTCCTACAATGAGCAGTTCTTC
>TRBJ2-7|.|.|TRBV9
CASSFSASDEQYF
TGTGCCAGCAGCTTCAGTGCAAGTGACGAGCAGTACTTC
>TRBJ1-2|.|.|TRBV7-2
CASSFQGRGAEGYTF
TGTGCCAGCAGCTTTCAGGGGAGGGGGGCTGAAGGCTACACCTTC
>TRBJ1-1|.|.|TRBV28
CASSSDRYPNTEAFF
TGTGCCAGCAGCTCCGACAGGTATCCGAACACTGAAGCTTTCTTT
>TRBJ2-3|.|.|TRBV5-1
CASRDRSTSTDTQYF
TGCGCCAGCAGGGACAGATCAACTAGCACAGATACGCAGTATTTT
>TRBJ1-2|.|.|TRBV3-1/TRBV3-2
CASSQDSRFYGYTF
TGTGCCAGCAGCCAAGATTCCAGGTTCTATGGCTACACCTTC
>TRBJ2-7|TRBD1|.|TRBV11-2
CASSPTTGVEQYF
TGTGCCAGCAGCCCCACGACAGGGGTCGAGCAGTACTTC
>TRBJ1-4|TRBD1|.|TRBV5-5
CASSSGGPNEKLFF
TGTGCCAGCAGCTCAGGGGGCCCTAATGAAAAACTGTTTTTT
>TRBJ2-7|.|.|TRBV5-5
CARAPEGGQYF
TGTGCCAGAGCACCCGAGGGTGGCCAGTACTTC
>TRBJ2-7|TRBD2|few|TRBV3-1/TRBV3-2
CASSQPGLATTYEQYF
TGTGCCAGCAGCCAACCTGGACTAGCCACCACCTACGAGCAGTACTTC
>TRBJ1-2|TRBD1|.|TRBV7-6
CASSRDRGLNYGYTF
TGTGCCAGCAGCAGGGACAGGGGGCTTAACTATGGCTACACCTTC
>TRBJ2-1|TRBD2|.|TRBV6-5
CASSYSLAGAYNEQFF
TGTGCCAGCAGTTACTCTCTAGCGGGAGCTTACAATGAGCAGTTCTTC
>TRBJ1-2|TRBD1|.|TRBV19
CAIGTGHGYTF
TGTGCCATCGGGACAGGTCATGGCTACACCTTC
>TRBJ1-1|TRBD1|.|TRBV3-1/TRBV3-2
CASSQRDRVTEAFF
TGTGCCAGCAGCCAGAGAGACAGGGTCACTGAAGCTTTCTTT
>TRBJ1-1|.|once|TRBV19
CASTPGGRGVAFF
TGTGCCAGTACTCCCGGAGGCCGCGGGGTCGCTTTCTTT
>TRBJ2-5|.|.|TRBV18
CASSPPGTPQETQYF
TGTGCCAGCTCACCACCCGGGACACCCCAAGAGACCCAGTACTTC
>TRBJ1-1|TRBD1|.|TRBV5-1
CASSSGQENTEAFF
TGCGCCAGCAGCTCGGGACAGGAGAACACTGAAGCTTTCTTT
>TRBJ2-7|TRBD1|.|TRBV10-3
CAIKGQGSSYEQYF
TGTGCCATCAAGGGACAGGGATCATCCTACGAGCAGTACTTC
>TRBJ1-1|.|.|TRBV7-9
CASSLAGRGTEAFF
TGTGCCAGCAGCTTAGCGGGGAGGGGGACAGAAGCTTTCTTT
>TRBJ2-1|.|.|TRBV5-1
CASSLVPGTDYNEQFF
TGCGCCAGCAGCTTGGTCCCCGGGACTGATTACAATGAGCAGTTCTTC
>TRBJ1-4|.|.|TRBV4-2
CASSQVLSTNEKLFF
TGTGCCAGCAGCCAAGTCCTTTCAACTAATGAAAAACTGTTTTTT
>TRBJ1-1|.|.|TRBV6-5
CASSTGTTNTEAFF
TGTGCCAGCTCTACAGGAACAACTAACACTGAAGCTTTCTTT
>TRBJ2-6|TRBD2|.|TRBV18
CASSPQIQRESFSGANVLTF
TGTGCCAGCTCACCACAGATTCAGCGGGAGAGTTTCTCTGGGGCCAACGTCCTGACTTTC
>TRBJ1-1|TRBD1|.|TRBV6-5
CASRDRGWNTEAFF
TGTGCCAGCAGAGACAGGGGTTGGAACACTGAAGCTTTCTTT
>TRBJ1-5|TRBD1|.|TRBV7-2
CASSLNRGGYSNQPQHF
TGTGCCAGCAGCCTAAACAGGGGGGGCTATAGCAATCAGCCCCAGCATTTT
>TRBJ1-1|.|.|TRBV3-1/TRBV3-2
CASSHVTREAFF
TGTGCCAGCAGCCATGTTACTCGGGAAGCTTTCTTT
>TRBJ1-6|.|.|TRBV5-1
CASSLKTDNSPLHF
TGCGCCAGCAGCTTGAAAACAGATAATTCACCCCTCCACTTT
>TRBJ1-3|TRBD1|.|TRBV18
CASSPEGQMSGNTIYF
TGTGCCAGCTCCCCCGAGGGACAGATGTCTGGAAACACCATATATTTT
>TRBJ2-2|TRBD1|.|TRBV19
CASSNRGPGELFF
TGTGCCAGTAGCAACAGGGGGCCCGGGGAGCTGTTTTTT